The 14 T cell receptor beta chains in this list originate from one sample, sequenced in a study of blood T cell repertoires in COVID-19. Here immunoSEQ multiplex PCR was the method, and the copy in TCRdb shows in-frame clones only, minus some. This sample has 250,000 or so clones, with roughly 84% found just once. The specimen sequenced was peripheral blood. The source of these receptors is a man in his forties who had recovered from COVID-19.

The V and J genes are TRBV18 and TRBJ1-4; D remains ambiguous. V was trimmed by 0 bases and J by 11 bases, leaving 19 bases between them. CDR1 and CDR2 (germline): KGHSH, LQKENI. CDR3 length: 16 amino acids. The CDR3 nucleotides are TGTGCCAGCTCACCACCGAGTAGAGGGTCAGGCGGGAAACTGTTTTTT. Protein: CASSPPSRGSGGKLFF.

V gene TRBV28 combines with J gene TRBJ2-5; 16 positions agree with TRBD2. Germline V CDR1 and CDR2: MDHEN, SYDVKM. Trimming took 5 bases from V and 4 from J; bases not matched to a gene: 7. The CDR3 consists of 17 residues. The CDR3 region is CASSPGGLAGGRETQYF. CDR3 bases: TGTGCCAGCAGTCCCGGGGGACTAGCGGGGGGGCGAGAGACCCAGTACTTC.

The CDR3 DNA is TGTGCCAGCAGCACCCGACTAGCGGGAGAATCTGAGCAGTTCTTC. Its protein is CASSTRLAGESEQFF. This chain uses TRBV9 with TRBJ2-1, with TRBD2 matching over 12 bases. Germline CDR1 reads SGDLS; CDR2 reads YYNGEE. V lost 4 bases and J lost 9; bases outside the gene matches: 8. This CDR3 comprises 15 residues.

This clone was counted a single time. The rearrangement links TRBV9 to TRBJ2-1, with 10 bases aligning to TRBD2. V was pared by 4 bases and J by 3 bases, with 7 bases of the junction left unmatched. CDR3 length: 16 residues. The germline gives CDR1 SGDLS, CDR2 YYNGEE. CDR3 in amino acids: CASSSSGLAVYNEQFF. DNA for the CDR3: TGTGCCAGCAGCTCAAGTGGACTAGCGGTCTACAATGAGCAGTTCTTC.

This chain connects TRBV19 to TRBJ2-4, with 7 bases lining up with TRBD2. The CDR3 consists of 15 residues. Germline V gives CDR1 LNHDA, CDR2 SQIVND (reference sequence). Trimming at V came to 7 bases and at J to 7 bases, leaving 13 bases not matched to a gene. CDR3 coding DNA: TGTGCCAGTACCATTTGGGGAGGGCCCGGGAACATTCAGTACTTC. The encoded protein is CASTIWGGPGNIQYF.

The chain employs TRBV5-1 and TRBJ1-2; unclear D gene. Germline V gene lookup returns CDR1 SGHRS and CDR2 YFSETQ. Between the trimmed V and J ends, which lost 4 bases and 6 bases, there was a span of 13 bases. The CDR3 has 13 residues. This CDR3 reads CASSHGFEDGYTF. In DNA form, the CDR3 reads TGCGCCAGCAGCCACGGCTTTGAGGATGGCTACACCTTC.

The rearrangement links TRBV15 to TRBJ1-2; perhaps TRBD1 as D (5 bases). V dropped 6 bases and J dropped 1 base, with 12 bases sitting between them. Looked up from germline, CDR1 is LNHNV and CDR2 is YYDKDF (reference sequence). This CDR3 has 14 residues. The CDR3 DNA sequence: TGTGCCACCAGGCCGACAAGGGGTAACTATGGCTACACCTTC. This translates into CATRPTRGNYGYTF.

The chain employs TRBV10-3 and TRBJ2-7, with 7 bases identical to TRBD2. This CDR3 is built from 13 residues. V dropped 10 bases and J dropped 4; count of bases not matched to a gene: 10. Germline V gene sequence: CDR1 ENHRY, CDR2 SYGVKD. The chain's CDR3 is CATAGGGRYEQYF. Here the CDR3 DNA reads TGTGCCACAGCGGGCGGGGGAAGATACGAGCAGTACTTC.

V gene TRBV10-3 combines with J gene TRBJ2-5; TRBD2 agrees at 12 bases. This CDR3 spans 16 amino acids. Germline CDR1 ENHRY, CDR2 SYGVKD. V lost 6 bases, J lost 4 bases, and 9 bases stayed unmatched. CDR3 amino acids: CAIRQRLAGEGETQYF. The DNA of the CDR3 is TGTGCCATCAGGCAACGACTAGCGGGAGAAGGAGAGACCCAGTACTTC.

This chain links TRBV27 with TRBJ2-7, with D perhaps TRBD1 (5 bases). The CDR3 extends over 16 amino acids. Trimming removed 3 bases at V and 1 base at J, with 16 bases between. Per the germline V gene, CDR1 is MNHEY and CDR2 is SMNVEV (reference sequence). CDR3 loop: CASSFSSPGLSYEQYF. In DNA form, the CDR3 reads TGTGCCAGCAGTTTTTCTTCTCCAGGGCTTTCCTACGAGCAGTACTTC.

The chain is built from TRBV9 and TRBJ2-7; D perhaps matches TRBD2 (5 bases). Trimming removed 3 bases at V and 1 base at J, with 17 bases between. The CDR3 consists of 16 residues. CDR1 is SGDLS, CDR2 YYNGEE, per germline. This chain's CDR3 is CASSGTVGPGSYEQYF. The CDR3 DNA reads as TGTGCCAGCAGCGGAACCGTAGGACCGGGATCCTACGAGCAGTACTTC.

The CDR3 DNA reads as TGTGCCAGCAGCCAAGAACGTGGGGGGATAGCTTTCTTT. Residues: CASSQERGGIAFF. The rearrangement links TRBV3-1 (or the pseudogene TRBV3-2) to TRBJ1-1; maybe TRBD1 (5 bases). The CDR3 is 13 residues long. Trimming took off 0 bases at V and 10 bases at J, with 12 bases between the two ends. Germline CDR1 is LGHDT and CDR2 is YNNKEL (reference sequence).

This clone was detected a few times. This chain joins TRBV24-1 and TRBJ2-3, with TRBD2 identical over 7 bases. CDR1 and CDR2 from the germline V gene are KGHDR and SFDVKD. The V segment lost 9 bases and the J segment 6 bases; nucleotides outside the gene matches: 8. The CDR3 totals 13 residues. This CDR3 reads CATEAWGGDTQYF. The CDR3 DNA is TGTGCCACCGAGGCTTGGGGGGGGGATACGCAGTATTTT.

The chain has TRBV4-3 and TRBJ1-1, with a tentative D call TRBD1 (5 bases). The germline V and J ends were trimmed by 4 bases and 1 base, with 7 bases remaining between them. Per germline, CDR1 LGHNA and CDR2 YSLEER. The CDR3 has 13 residues. CDR3 region: CASSRTGNTEAFF. The CDR3 region has the DNA TGCGCCAGCAGCCGAACAGGGAACACTGAAGCTTTCTTT.